Below, 26 T cell receptor beta chains from the same sample are listed, as sequenced in a study of blood T cell repertoires in COVID-19. TCRdb's table, derived via immunoSEQ multiplex PCR, lists solely in-frame clones and lacks some. The repertoire holds around 250,000 clones, with around 86% as singletons. Sequenced input: PBMCs or T cells enriched from blood (not recorded which). These receptors were taken from a man aged 18 to 29 who had recovered from COVID-19.

The chain joins TRBV5-1 to TRBJ2-3, with 11 nucleotides matching TRBD2. Germline V gene lookup returns CDR1 SGHRS and CDR2 YFSETQ. J lost 0 bases, V lost 2 bases, and 5 bases had no gene match. This CDR3 has 17 amino acids. CDR3 DNA: TGCGCCAGCAGCTTCCTAGCGGGGGGACCAAGCACAGATACGCAGTATTTT. Translated: CASSFLAGGPSTDTQYF.

CDR3 protein: CASSFGQGASGYTF. DNA of the CDR3: TGTGCCAGCAGTTTTGGACAGGGGGCGTCTGGCTACACCTTC. The rearrangement links TRBV28 to TRBJ1-2; 11 bases align to TRBD1. The junction had 4 bases not matched to a gene; V was cut back by 3 bases and J by 7 bases. CDR3 length: 14 amino acids. Germline V CDR1 and CDR2: MDHEN, SYDVKM.

The chain joins TRBV5-1 to TRBJ2-1, with 7 bases lining up with TRBD1. This CDR3 comprises 15 residues. The V gene's germline CDR1 is SGHRS and CDR2 YFSETQ. The ends lost 3 bases at V and 8 bases at J; junction bases unmatched: 11. In DNA form, the CDR3 reads TGCGCCAGCAGCTCCTTTAGGTCTACAGGGGATGAGCAGTTCTTC. Translation gives CASSSFRSTGDEQFF.

The chain recombines TRBV5-6 with TRBJ2-5; weak D call: TRBD2 (5 bases). The length of the CDR3 is 14 residues. CDR1 and CDR2 (germline): SGHDT, YYEEEE. Trimming took off 2 bases at V and 0 bases at J, with 8 bases between the two ends. In DNA form, the CDR3 reads TGTGCCAGCAGCTTTAGGGAGTACCAAGAGACCCAGTACTTC. This codes for CASSFREYQETQYF.

J is TRBJ1-1 and V is TRBV7-2; 7 nucleotides agree with TRBD1. Germline V gene sequence: CDR1 SGHTA, CDR2 FQGNSA. This CDR3 is 13 amino acids long. With V trimmed by 3 bases and J by 5 bases, 3 bases remained unmatched. CDR3 DNA: TGTGCCAGCAGCTTTACAGGGGTGACTGAAGCTTTCTTT. Translation gives CASSFTGVTEAFF.

The gene calls are TRBV15 and TRBJ1-3; D gene unclear. V lost 0 bases and J lost 0, with 6 bases in between. The germline CDR1 and CDR2 sequences are LNHNV and YYDKDF (reference sequence). The CDR3 consists of 15 residues. For the CDR3, the DNA is TGTGCCACCAGCAGAGACGGGATCTCTGGAAACACCATATATTTT. Translation gives CATSRDGISGNTIYF.

V is TRBV13 and J is TRBJ2-7; D is possibly TRBD1 (6 bases). This CDR3 is 15 amino acids long. Trimming took off 3 bases at V and 4 bases at J, with 16 bases between the two ends. The germline V gene encodes CDR1 PRHDT and CDR2 FYEKMQ (reference sequence). The CDR3 spells CASSLSGGPRYEQYF. CDR3 DNA sequence: TGTGCCAGCAGCTTGAGTGGGGGCCCAAGGTACGAGCAGTACTTC.

The V and J genes are TRBV29-1 and TRBJ1-5; tentatively, D is TRBD1 (5 bases). V lost 7 bases, J lost 1 base, and 14 bases lay in between. Germline V lookup: CDR1 SQVTM, CDR2 ANQGSEA. This CDR3 spans 14 amino acids. CDR3 DNA sequence: TGCAGCGCCATGACCGGGGGAAGCAATCAGCCCCAGCATTTT. Residues: CSAMTGGSNQPQHF.

V and J are TRBV5-1 and TRBJ1-1; TRBD1 agrees at 7 bases. CDR1 and CDR2 from the germline V gene are SGHRS and YFSETQ. This CDR3 has 13 residues. Unmatched junction bases numbered 7, after V lost 5 bases and J lost 6 bases. CDR3 DNA sequence: TGCGCCAGCAGGACAGGGCCAGGGGCTGAAGCTTTCTTT. Encoded protein: CASRTGPGAEAFF.

The J gene is TRBJ2-3, the V gene TRBV7-9; 9 bases align to TRBD2. Germline V gene sequence: CDR1 SEHNR, CDR2 FQNEAQ (reference sequence). The CDR3 consists of 16 residues. With 4 bases clipped from V and 2 bases from J, the junction kept 7 bases outside the gene matches. The CDR3 DNA follows: TGTGCCAGCAGCTCGTCACCGGGACTAGCCACAGATACGCAGTATTTT. It translates to CASSSSPGLATDTQYF.

The V call is TRBV11-1, the J call TRBJ2-7; no clear D. The germline V gene has CDR1 SGHAT and CDR2 FQDESV (reference sequence). V lost 3 bases and J lost 3, with 9 bases in between. The CDR3 runs 13 residues. The CDR3 coding sequence is TGTGCCAGCAGCTTCGCTATAAACTACGAGCAGTACTTC. Amino acid sequence: CASSFAINYEQYF.

The J gene is TRBJ2-5, the V gene TRBV3-1 (or the pseudogene TRBV3-2), with 8 bases matching TRBD2. The germline V gene has CDR1 LGHDT and CDR2 YNNKEL (reference sequence). The length of the CDR3 is 16 residues. With 4 bases clipped from V and 4 bases from J, the junction kept 11 bases outside the gene matches. The CDR3 is CASSPYTGGARETQYF. DNA of the CDR3: TGTGCCAGCAGCCCCTACACCGGGGGGGCCCGAGAGACCCAGTACTTC.

This clone was counted a single time. V usage is TRBV5-1 and J usage is TRBJ1-2; a weak D match, TRBD1 (6 bases). This CDR3 has 15 amino acids. Trimming cost V 0 bases and J 8 bases, with 17 bases left between them. CDR1 is SGHRS and CDR2 is YFSETQ in the germline V gene. CDR3 coding DNA: TGCGCCAGCAGCTTGGGAGGGGGAACCGACGGAGGCTACACCTTC. Translated, it gives CASSLGGGTDGGYTF. The variable domain in full, completed from reference TRBV5-1 and TRBJ1-2, reads KAGVTQTPRYLIKTRGQQVTLSCSPISGHRSVSWYQQTPGQGLQFLFEYFSETQRNKGNFPGRFSGRQFSNSRSEMNVSTLELGDSALYLCASSLGGGTDGGYTFGSGTRLTVV.

The chain employs TRBV11-2 and TRBJ1-2, with D possibly TRBD1 on 5 matching bases. This CDR3 is 14 amino acids long. The germline V gene has CDR1 SGHAT and CDR2 FQNNGV. Trimming removed 1 base from V and 2 bases from J, with 8 bases in between. CDR3 nucleotide sequence: TGTGCCAGCAGCTTAGGCAGGGTGAACTATGGCTACACCTTC. Translated: CASSLGRVNYGYTF. The variable domain in full, completed from reference TRBV11-2 and TRBJ1-2, reads EAGVAQSPRYKIIEKRQSVAFWCNPISGHATLYWYQQILGQGPKLLIQFQNNGVVDDSQLPKDRFSAERLKGVDSTLKIQPAKLEDSAVYLCASSLGRVNYGYTFGSGTRLTVV.

V is TRBV29-1 and J is TRBJ2-5; 9 nucleotides align to TRBD1. Trimming at V came to 5 bases and at J to 1 base, leaving 8 bases not matched to a gene. This CDR3 contains 15 residues. The V gene's germline CDR1 is SQVTM and CDR2 ANQGSEA. The CDR3 reads CSVYRGTGTQETQYF. The CDR3 DNA is TGCAGCGTTTACCGCGGGACAGGGACCCAAGAGACCCAGTACTTC.

In DNA form, the CDR3 reads TGTGCCAGCAGCAAAGGCGGCAGAACCCAAGAGACCCAGTACTTC. Translating gives CASSKGGRTQETQYF. The chain couples TRBV21-1 to TRBJ2-5; TRBD2, the table's D call, was not compared with the DNA. TRBV21-1 is a known pseudogene. This CDR3 spans 15 amino acids.

Remarks on this clone: Other DNA sequences within the sample encode an identical CDR3. J is TRBJ2-7 and V is TRBV27, with 10 bases aligning to TRBD2. V gave up 2 bases and J gave up 4 bases; unmatched junction bases: 2. Per the germline V gene, CDR1 is MNHEY and CDR2 is SMNVEV (reference sequence). The CDR3 sequence is 14 residues long. CDR3 sequence (DNA): TGTGCCAGCAGTTTAGGACTAGCGGTTTACGAGCAGTACTTC. It specifies CASSLGLAVYEQYF.

A single count supports this clone. The CDR3 sequence: CASSVGQGPYGYTF. The DNA for the CDR3 is TGTGCCAGCAGCGTTGGACAGGGCCCCTATGGCTACACCTTC. The chain links TRBV9 to TRBJ1-2; TRBD1 matches at 8 bases. The CDR3 runs 14 residues. V shed 2 bases and J 4 bases; nucleotides not matched to a gene: 4. Germline CDR1 reads SGDLS; CDR2 reads YYNGEE.

The genes are TRBV23-1 and TRBJ2-6; 8 positions agree with TRBD1. TRBV23-1 is filed as an ORF, its function uncertain. The CDR3 is 16 residues long. J gave up 2 bases and V 4 bases, and 4 bases lay outside the gene matches. CDR3 in amino acids: CASSRPTGAGANVLTF. The CDR3 bases are TGCGCCAGCAGTCGCCCGACAGGGGCTGGGGCCAACGTCCTGACTTTC.

This chain connects TRBV28 to TRBJ2-1, with TRBD1 matching 9 bases. The junction had 1 base not matched to a gene; V was cut back by 5 bases and J by 2 bases. Germline lookup yields CDR1 MDHEN and CDR2 SYDVKM. The CDR3 has 14 residues. CDR3 bases: TGTGCCAGCAGTACAGGGGGCGCCTACAATGAGCAGTTCTTC. This gives the protein CASSTGGAYNEQFF.

This clone has only a few counts. One end of the junction varies from germline; a read error may be responsible. The chain links TRBV7-7 to TRBJ2-5; D is perhaps TRBD1 (6 bases). This CDR3 comprises 16 residues. Germline V gene lookup returns CDR1 SSHAT and CDR2 FNYEAQ (reference sequence). CDR3 loop: CASSLGRMVRGETQYF. The CDR3 region has the DNA TGTGCTAGCAGCTTGGGGAGAATGGTCAGGGGAGAGACCCAGTACTTC. Full variable domain (missing parts from reference TRBV7-7 and TRBJ2-5): GAGVSQSPRYKVTKRGQDVTLRCDPISSHATLYWYQQALGQGPEFLTYFNYEAQPDKSGLPSDRFSAERPEGSISTLTIQRTEQRDSAMYRCASSLGRMVRGETQYFGPGTRLLVL.

The chain combines TRBV10-3 with TRBJ1-1, with D perhaps matching TRBD1 (5 bases). V lost 3 bases to trimming and J lost 0 bases, with 11 bases between them. CDR3 size: 15 residues. Germline V gene data show CDR1 as ENHRY and CDR2 as SYGVKD. This chain's CDR3 is CAISERTTVNTEAFF. For the CDR3, the DNA is TGTGCCATCAGTGAAAGGACAACCGTGAACACTGAAGCTTTCTTT.

This clone was seen more than once but under ten times. V is TRBV24-1 and J is TRBJ1-3; no reliable D call. Germline loops: CDR1 KGHDR, CDR2 SFDVKD. Deletions cut 6 bases from V and 2 bases from J, with 10 bases between. This CDR3 has 14 residues. In DNA, the CDR3 is TGTGCCACCAGTTTTGGGCTAACTGGAAACACCATATATTTT. It yields the protein CATSFGLTGNTIYF.

This chain's CDR3 is CASSQGQGNYGYTF. Written as DNA, the CDR3 is TGTGCCAGCTCGCAGGGACAGGGCAACTATGGCTACACCTTC. The chain has TRBV18 and TRBJ1-2; 9 bases match TRBD1. Germline V gene sequence: CDR1 KGHSH, CDR2 LQKENI. The V and J ends lost 6 bases and 2 bases, in that order; junction bases with no gene match: 4. The CDR3 runs 14 residues.

CDR3 nucleotide sequence: TGTGCCAGCTCACGCAGGGGGCTAGACACTGAAGCTTTCTTT. As protein: CASSRRGLDTEAFF. This rearrangement joins TRBV18 to TRBJ1-1, with 8 positions matching TRBD1. CDR1 is KGHSH, CDR2 LQKENI, per germline. Trimming cost V 4 bases and J 3 bases; bases outside gene matches: 4. The CDR3 loop spans 14 amino acids.

V is TRBV7-9 and J is TRBJ2-7; 8 bases are shared with TRBD1. With 5 bases clipped from V and 2 bases from J, the junction kept 8 bases outside the gene matches. The CDR3 covers 15 residues. CDR1 is SEHNR, CDR2 FQNEAQ, per germline (reference sequence). The DNA of the CDR3 is TGTGCCAGCAGCCCCGGACAGGGCCCTCCCTACGAGCAGTACTTC. Translated, it gives CASSPGQGPPYEQYF.